This TCR beta chain emerged from a study of blood T cells in healthy people across ages. Study-level information: Capture via template switching afforded approximately one barcoded beta molecule per two T cells. Study-wide findings and caveats: The study found more naive CD4+ cells and higher diversity in long-lived than aged donors. In older individuals, TCR beta diversity per million T cells was lower, falling roughly linearly with age.

PCR was performed a second time for roughly 7 to 11 cycles using a sample-barcoded 5' primer and a J-beta primer mix. TCRdb recomputed calls from the 5' RACE reads with MiXCR, one row per CDR3 protein. The data show about a million distinct CDR3 sequences, with just over 50% seen just once and around a fifth held by the top ten. This clonotype was picked up a small number of times. The antigen is not known. There were healthy Caucasian individuals from Russia, aged 6 to 90, serving as donors. The CDR3 sequence is 13 residues long. CDR1 and CDR2 (germline): GTSNPN, SVGIG (reference sequence). Trimming at V came to 4 bases and at J to 4 bases, leaving 5 bases not matched to a gene.

The sequenced sample was blood. The clonotype originates from a woman aged 60-70 years in good health. The genes are TRBV30 and TRBJ1-1; 8 nucleotides align to TRBD1. The CDR3 reads CAWKDRGTTEAFF. In nucleotides, the CDR3 is TGTGCCTGGAAAGACAGGGGTACCACTGAAGCTTTCTTT.